Shown below are 8 T cell receptor beta chains from a single sample sequenced in a study of cytomegalovirus exposure and HLA in healthy donors. PCR was performed using 60 Vbeta and 13 Jbeta primers. Sequencing used immunoSEQ multiplex PCR; TCRdb keeps in-frame clones, though not all of them. The sample has 200,000 to 250,000 clones. Sequencing input: PBMCs. These TCRs come from a woman between 25 and 40 years old in good health and CMV-seropositive.

The chain is built from TRBV10-2 and TRBJ2-5; TRBD2 is a possible D gene (6 bases). Germline V CDR1 and CDR2: WSHSY, SAAADI. V lost 6 bases, J lost 5 bases, and 13 bases lay in between. This CDR3 is built from 13 residues. The CDR3 nucleotides are TGCGCCAGCAGATCGAATGGGGGGGAGACCCAGTACTTC. Its translation: CASRSNGGETQYF.

CDR3 nucleotides: TGTGCCAGCAGTTCCACAGAGAACACCGGGGAGCTGTTTTTT. Amino acids: CASSSTENTGELFF. The rearrangement links TRBV27 to TRBJ2-2; D remains ambiguous. Trimming took off 4 bases at V and 1 base at J, with 7 bases between the two ends. CDR3 length: 14 residues. From germline, CDR1 is MNHEY and CDR2 SMNVEV (reference sequence).

Concerning this clone: Other DNA sequences in the same sample also yield this CDR3. The genes are TRBV5-1 and TRBJ2-1; no clear D. Trimming removed 4 bases from V and 0 bases from J, with 5 bases in between. Germline V CDR1 and CDR2: SGHRS, YFSETQ. This CDR3 spans 13 amino acids. CDR3 in amino acids: CASSLDSYNEQFF. CDR3 nucleotide sequence: TGCGCCAGCAGCCTAGACTCCTACAATGAGCAGTTCTTC.

This rearrangement joins TRBV28 to TRBJ1-1; 10 nucleotides match TRBD1. CDR3 length: 14 residues. With 6 bases clipped from V and 2 bases from J, the junction kept 3 bases outside the gene matches. Germline CDR1 is MDHEN and CDR2 is SYDVKM. CDR3: CASRGDRGNTEAFF. DNA of the CDR3: TGTGCCAGCAGGGGGGACAGGGGTAACACTGAAGCTTTCTTT.

The rearrangement joins TRBV6-5 to TRBJ1-1, with D tentatively TRBD1 (6 bases). The CDR3 has 14 amino acids. CDR1 and CDR2 from the germline V gene are MNHEY and SVGAGI. V lost 8 bases, J lost 3 bases, and 16 bases lay in between. In DNA form, the CDR3 reads TGTGCCAGCGGGGGCCGTCGTGGAGACACTGAAGCTTTCTTT. This sequence encodes CASGGRRGDTEAFF.

The chain joins TRBV7-9 to TRBJ1-2, with D unclear. This CDR3 contains 13 residues. V shed 2 bases and J shed 0 bases, with 4 bases lying between them. CDR1 is SEHNR, CDR2 FQNEAQ, per germline (reference sequence). CDR3 region: CASSLPSNYGYTF. For the CDR3, the DNA is TGTGCCAGCAGCTTACCATCTAACTATGGCTACACCTTC.

The chain combines TRBV27 with TRBJ2-3; no reliable D call. CDR3 length equals 12 residues. Trimming left V 3 bases short and J 5 bases short, with 6 bases between. The V gene's germline CDR1 is MNHEY and CDR2 SMNVEV (reference sequence). CDR3 protein: CASSFGEDTQYF. The CDR3 region has the DNA TGTGCCAGCAGTTTCGGTGAAGATACGCAGTATTTT.

The V and J genes are TRBV4-1 and TRBJ2-5, with 11 bases aligning to TRBD2. The CDR3 is 14 residues long. The germline V gene has CDR1 MGHRA and CDR2 YSYEKL. V shed 4 bases and J 4 bases; nucleotides not matched to a gene: 2. CDR3 region: CASSRGTSGETQYF. CDR3 sequence (DNA): TGCGCCAGCAGCCGGGGGACTAGCGGAGAGACCCAGTACTTC.